The source of this T cell receptor beta chain is a study of post-analysis software for immune sequencing data. Overall study context: Relapsing-remitting, secondary progressive and progressive-relapsing multiple sclerosis were all included among the disease courses.

Whole-study findings and limits: Under the F measure, samples that were prepared in one batch clustered strongly together. In patients, five or six TRBV segments were more frequent than in controls, with TRBV5-6, TRBV5-1 and TRBV20-1 among them.

Unique molecular identifiers were carried by the TCR beta cDNA libraries. The yield from approximately 1 to 10 million T cells was around 500,000 cDNA molecules in total. One entry per CDR3 protein, called by TCRdb with MiXCR from the PCR reads. Of some 800,000 distinct CDR3 sequences listed, 35% to 55% were seen once; the top ten hold around 4.7%. As for this clonotype: Its matching antigen is unknown.

Germline V gives CDR1 SGHRS, CDR2 YFSETQ. The CDR3 runs to 16 residues. The source of this sequence is a girl aged 5 to 17 with multiple sclerosis. The rearrangement links TRBV5-1 to TRBJ2-5; 9 nucleotides line up with TRBD1. The J call is uncertain, as TRBJ2-7 better fits the DNA end. The sample consisted of blood. Here the CDR3 reads CASSFNTRDRAYEQYF. CDR3 coding DNA: TGCGCCAGCAGCTTCAATACCCGGGACAGGGCGTACGAGCAGTACTTC.